Following are 18 T cell receptor beta chains from one sample sequenced in a study of Ad26.COV2.S vaccination and SARS-CoV-2 variants. Sequencing used immunoSEQ multiplex PCR; TCRdb keeps in-frame clones, though not all of them. Of more than 150,000 clones listed, roughly nine tenths are singletons. The sequenced sample was peripheral blood, obtained after recovery from COVID-19. The receptors originated from a human donor who had recovered from COVID-19.

Here the CDR3 reads CATTPGGSGELFF. In DNA form, the CDR3 reads TGTGCCACAACCCCTGGAGGATCCGGGGAGCTGTTTTTT. The chain is built from TRBV9 and TRBJ2-2; D may be TRBD2 (5 bases). Germline loops: CDR1 SGDLS, CDR2 YYNGEE. With 9 bases removed from V and 6 bases from J, the gap between germline ends came to 15 bases. The CDR3 is made up of 13 amino acids.

The DNA of the CDR3 is TGTGCCAGCAGCTCCCGACAGGGAAATGAAGCTTTCTTT. Translation: CASSSRQGNEAFF. The chain is built from TRBV5-4 and TRBJ1-1; 7 bases are a match to TRBD1. Germline V gives CDR1 SGHNT, CDR2 YYREEE (reference sequence). The trim removed 3 bases at V and 7 bases at J, leaving 6 bases unmatched. The CDR3 covers 13 residues.

The V call is TRBV20-1, the J call TRBJ1-1; D ambiguous. Germline loops: CDR1 DFQATT, CDR2 SNEGSKA (reference sequence). V was pared by 8 bases and J by 6 bases, with 10 bases between. The CDR3 loop spans 10 amino acids. In DNA, the CDR3 is TGCAGTCTTCTGTTAGCTGAAGCTTTCTTT. Encoded protein: CSLLLAEAFF.

The chain uses TRBV7-2 and TRBJ1-2, with 7 bases matching TRBD1. CDR1 SGHTA and CDR2 FQGNSA come from the germline V gene. V shed 6 bases and J 6 bases; nucleotides not matched to a gene: 7. The CDR3 length is 13 residues. CDR3 in DNA: TGTGCCAGCAGTACCCGACAGGGCGATGGCTACACCTTC. Protein: CASSTRQGDGYTF.

The chain carries TRBV6-5 and TRBJ1-2; the D is unclear. The CDR3 extends over 11 amino acids. The germline CDR1 and CDR2 sequences are MNHEY and SVGAGI. The ends were cut back, 8 bases at V and 4 bases at J, with 8 bases in the middle. The CDR3 loop reads CASRLSYGYTF. CDR3 nucleotides: TGTGCCAGCCGTCTATCCTATGGCTACACCTTC.

The chain carries TRBV9 and TRBJ1-2, with D perhaps matching TRBD1 (6 bases). Trimming removed 3 bases at V and 5 bases at J, with 11 bases between. Per germline, CDR1 SGDLS and CDR2 YYNGEE. The CDR3 spans 13 residues. The CDR3 sequence is CASSARTDYGYTF. The CDR3 coding sequence is TGTGCCAGCAGCGCTCGGACAGATTATGGCTACACCTTC.

This clone was seen a few times. J is TRBJ1-1 and V is TRBV5-4; D is ambiguous. Looked up from germline, CDR1 is SGHNT and CDR2 is YYREEE (reference sequence). CDR3 size: 15 residues. Between the trimmed V and J ends, which lost 0 bases and 0 bases, there was a span of 9 bases. In DNA, the CDR3 is TGTGCCAGCAGCTTGGGTGTGGAGGTGAACACTGAAGCTTTCTTT. This translates into CASSLGVEVNTEAFF.

This clone was seen a handful of times. This chain connects TRBV7-9 to TRBJ1-6, with D tentatively TRBD1 (6 bases). CDR1 SEHNR and CDR2 FQNEAQ come from the germline V gene (reference sequence). Trimming took off 7 bases at V and 9 bases at J, with 10 bases between the two ends. The CDR3 covers 12 residues. CDR3 loop: CASNDRSSPLHF. DNA for the CDR3: TGTGCCAGCAACGACAGGAGTTCACCCCTCCACTTT.

This clone was recorded once. V and J are TRBV4-1 and TRBJ1-1; D gene uncertain. Germline V gene data show CDR1 as MGHRA and CDR2 as YSYEKL. The CDR3 extends over 15 amino acids. The V and J ends lost 0 bases and 0 bases respectively, with 8 bases between them. The DNA of the CDR3 is TGCGCCAGCAGCCAAGAGGGGATGATGAACACTGAAGCTTTCTTT. Protein sequence: CASSQEGMMNTEAFF.

The V call is TRBV27, the J call TRBJ2-2, with a possible D match to TRBD1 (5 bases). Trimming took 3 bases from V and 0 from J, leaving 17 bases between them. CDR1 is MNHEY and CDR2 is SMNVEV in the germline V gene (reference sequence). The CDR3 totals 18 residues. CDR3 protein: CASSLEISWGSNTGELFF. Here the CDR3 DNA reads TGTGCCAGCAGTTTGGAAATTTCTTGGGGCTCGAACACCGGGGAGCTGTTTTTT.

The chain is built from TRBV5-6 and TRBJ1-1, with D perhaps TRBD1 (5 bases). V was cut by 4 bases and J by 4 bases, with 17 bases left in between. CDR3 length: 15 amino acids. CDR1 and CDR2 (germline): SGHDT, YYEEEE. The CDR3 sequence: CASSPGLLKGTEAFF. The CDR3 DNA reads TGTGCCAGCAGCCCGGGACTTTTAAAGGGCACTGAAGCTTTCTTT.

The chain links TRBV5-6 to TRBJ1-1, with TRBD1 as a possible D gene (6 bases). Germline V gene lookup returns CDR1 SGHDT and CDR2 YYEEEE. The CDR3 has 14 amino acids. V dropped 3 bases and J dropped 5 bases, with 14 bases sitting between them. CDR3 region: CASSSTGSRTEAFF. The CDR3 coding sequence is TGTGCCAGCAGCTCCACAGGGAGTCGAACTGAAGCTTTCTTT. Full variable domain (remainder filled in from reference TRBV5-6 and TRBJ1-1): DAGVTQSPTHLIKTRGQQVTLRCSPKSGHDTVSWYQQALGQGPQFIFQYYEEEERQRGNFPDRFSGHQFPNYSSELNVNALLLGDSALYLCASSSTGSRTEAFFGQGTRLTVV.

V gene TRBV28 combines with J gene TRBJ2-4; TRBD2 might be the D (6 bases). Per the germline V gene, CDR1 is MDHEN and CDR2 is SYDVKM. V was shortened by 7 bases and J by 5 bases, with 12 bases between the two germline ends. CDR3 size: 13 residues. CDR3 DNA: TGTGCCAGCACCTCCGGGAGAGAAAACATTCAGTACTTC. Translated, it gives CASTSGRENIQYF.

CDR3 coding DNA: TGTGCCAGCAGCCCGGAGGGGGCGGATACGCAGTATTTT. Amino acids: CASSPEGADTQYF. The chain employs TRBV3-1 (or the pseudogene TRBV3-2) and TRBJ2-3, with D perhaps TRBD1 (7 bases). Germline V gene sequence: CDR1 LGHDT, CDR2 YNNKEL (reference sequence). The CDR3 has 13 residues. The V and J ends lost 4 bases and 6 bases respectively, with 11 bases between them.

This sequence joins TRBV6-1 and TRBJ1-2; D remains ambiguous. Between the trimmed V and J ends, which lost 0 bases and 5 bases, there was a span of 13 bases. Germline V gene data show CDR1 as MNHNS and CDR2 as SASEGT. CDR3 length equals 15 residues. The CDR3, as DNA: TGTGCCAGCAGTGAAGCGGAAGGGCAGTATTATGGCTACACCTTC. Its protein is CASSEAEGQYYGYTF.

The chain uses TRBV5-4 and TRBJ1-6; TRBD1 aligns across 9 bases. Germline V gene sequence: CDR1 SGHNT, CDR2 YYREEE (reference sequence). The CDR3 totals 17 residues. V lost 2 bases, J lost 10 bases, and 13 bases stayed unmatched. The CDR3, as DNA: TGTGCCAGCAGCTTTCGGACAGGGGTAAATATAGGATCACCCCTCCACTTT. Translating gives CASSFRTGVNIGSPLHF.

This clone is a singleton in its sample. This rearrangement joins TRBV5-1 to TRBJ2-1; TRBD2 might be the D (5 bases). CDR1 is SGHRS and CDR2 is YFSETQ in the germline V gene. The V gene lost 6 bases and the J gene lost 0 bases, with 13 bases spanning the gap. The CDR3 consists of 15 residues. The DNA of the CDR3 is TGCGCCAGCACCCCAAGCGGACTCTCCTACAATGAGCAGTTCTTC. This sequence encodes CASTPSGLSYNEQFF.

This rearrangement joins TRBV28 to TRBJ1-1; a weak D match, TRBD1 (6 bases). The germline V gene has CDR1 MDHEN and CDR2 SYDVKM. The CDR3 loop spans 17 amino acids. Trimming removed 3 bases from V and 4 bases from J, with 21 bases in between. The CDR3 loop reads CASSLISGHLRRTEAFF. As DNA, the CDR3 is TGTGCCAGCAGTTTGATATCGGGACACTTAAGACGCACTGAAGCTTTCTTT.